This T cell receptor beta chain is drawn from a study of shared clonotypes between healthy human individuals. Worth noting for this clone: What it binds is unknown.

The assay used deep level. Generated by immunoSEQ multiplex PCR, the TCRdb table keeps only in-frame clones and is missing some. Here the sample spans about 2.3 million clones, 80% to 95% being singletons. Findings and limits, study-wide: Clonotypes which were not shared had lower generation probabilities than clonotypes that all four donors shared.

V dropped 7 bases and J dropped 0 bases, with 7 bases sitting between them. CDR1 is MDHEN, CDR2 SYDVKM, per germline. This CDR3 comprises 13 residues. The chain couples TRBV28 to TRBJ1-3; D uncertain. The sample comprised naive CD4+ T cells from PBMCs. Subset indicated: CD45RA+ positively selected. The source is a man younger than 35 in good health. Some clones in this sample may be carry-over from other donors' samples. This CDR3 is CASTPGSGNTIYF. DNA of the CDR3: TGTGCCAGCACCCCGGGCTCTGGAAACACCATATATTTT. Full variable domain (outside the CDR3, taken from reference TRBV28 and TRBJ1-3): DVKVTQSSRYLVKRTGEKVFLECVQDMDHENMFWYRQDPGLGLRLIYFSYDVKMKEKGDIPEGYSVSREKKERFSLILESASTNQTSMYLCASTPGSGNTIYFGEGSWLTVV.